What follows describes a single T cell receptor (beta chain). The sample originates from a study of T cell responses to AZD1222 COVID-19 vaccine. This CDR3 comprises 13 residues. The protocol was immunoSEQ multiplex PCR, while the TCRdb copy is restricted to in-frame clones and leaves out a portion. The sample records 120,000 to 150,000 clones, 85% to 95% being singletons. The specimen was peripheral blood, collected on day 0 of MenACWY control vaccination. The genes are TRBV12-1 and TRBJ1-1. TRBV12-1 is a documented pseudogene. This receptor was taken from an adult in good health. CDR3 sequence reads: CASSPHHGTEAFF. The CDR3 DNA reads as TGTGCCAGCAGTCCTCATCACGGGACTGAAGCTTTCTTT.